Listed below are T cell receptor beta chains from one sample, sequenced in a study of T cell repertoires in cytomegalovirus infection. Each CDR3 protein is one row after TCRdb ran MiXCR on the reads. The table lists about 400,000 distinct CDR3 sequences, about a third of them singletons. These receptors have no identified antigens. The sample was cultured PBMCs, taken from culture after CMV antigen stimulation. The receptors were sampled from a human donor in good health (CMV status not recorded). Some clones in this sample may be carry-over from other donors' samples. Both conserved end residues are part of each CDR3. A D gene is named only where the DNA matches it firmly. Rows may omit the clone size; those that give it use once, few, many or a size class.

-,TRBJ2-5,few,14,TRBV7-2,TGTGCCAGCAGCTTAGGCCTTCCCGTAGAGACCCAGTACTTC,CASSLGLPVETQYF
-,TRBJ2-7,-,13,TRBV10-3,TGTGCCACCGCGGGGCCAGGGGGTTACGAGCAGTACTTC,CATAGPGGYEQYF
-,TRBJ2-7,few,13,TRBV7-9,TGTGCCAGCAGCCGGACGGGGGGCCACGAGCAGTACTTC,CASSRTGGHEQYF
-,TRBJ2-1,many,16,TRBV7-2,TGTGCCAGCAGCTTATATGGCCAGGGGACACACAATGAGCAGTTCTTC,CASSLYGQGTHNEQFF
-,TRBJ1-1,-,15,TRBV6-5,TGTGCCAGCAGTTACTCGGGGTGGGGGAAGGTGGAAGCTTTCTTT,CASSYSGWGKVEAFF
-,TRBJ2-1,many,14,TRBV7-3,TGTGCCAGCAGCTTAACGGGGGCGGCGGGAGTTCAGTTCTTC,CASSLTGAAGVQFF
-,TRBJ2-1,few,18,TRBV4-1,TGCGCCAGCAGCCAACCTTTCCTGCGCCTCAGCTCCTACAATGAGCAGTTCTTC,CASSQPFLRLSSYNEQFF
-,TRBJ1-5,-,13,TRBV29-1,TGCAGCGTAGCGGACAGCCTCAATCAGCCCCAGCATTTT,CSVADSLNQPQHF
TRBD1,TRBJ1-2,-,14,TRBV7-9,TGTGCCAGCAGCCCAATACAGGGGCTGGATGGCTACACCTTC,CASSPIQGLDGYTF
-,TRBJ1-3,few,14,TRBV7-9,TGTGCCAGCAGCTTTACAGAGTCTGGAAACACCATATATTTT,CASSFTESGNTIYF
-,TRBJ1-6,-,14,TRBV7-3,TGTGCCAGCAGCTTAGTAGATCGGTATTCACCCCTCCACTTT,CASSLVDRYSPLHF
TRBD1,TRBJ2-2,many,15,TRBV7-2,TGTGCCAGCAGACCGGGACAGCCACACACCGGGGAGCTGTTTTTT,CASRPGQPHTGELFF
-,TRBJ1-5,once,14,TRBV28,TGTGCCAGCAGTTTACTGCCTGGGGGTCAGCCCCAGCATTTT,CASSLLPGGQPQHF
TRBD1,TRBJ2-3,many,16,TRBV12-3/TRBV12-4,TGTGCCAGCAGATCGCCGCTGGGACAGGGGGCTGATACGCAGTATTTT,CASRSPLGQGADTQYF
-,TRBJ1-5,few,14,TRBV3-1,TGTGCCAGCAGCCAATCAGGGAGGAATCAGCCCCAGCATTTT,CASSQSGRNQPQHF
TRBD2,TRBJ2-7,-,15,TRBV9,TGTGCCAGCAGCGCGGGGACTAGCGGGATATACGAGCAGTACTTC,CASSAGTSGIYEQYF
-,TRBJ2-1,-,13,TRBV7-2,TGTGCCAGCAGCACGGGACTGCTCAATGAGCAGTTCTTC,CASSTGLLNEQFF
-,TRBJ2-7,few,14,TRBV7-2,TGTGCCAGCAGCTTATCGGTGGGAGGCTACGAGCAGTACTTC,CASSLSVGGYEQYF
TRBD1,TRBJ2-6,-,16,TRBV7-2,TGTGCCAGCAGCTCCTACAGGGGGTCTGGGGCCAACGTCCTGACTTTC,CASSSYRGSGANVLTF
-,TRBJ1-1,once,14,TRBV5-4,TGTGCCAGCAGCTCCAACAGGGAAAGCACTGAAGCTTTCTTT,CASSSNRESTEAFF
TRBD2,TRBJ2-1,-,16,TRBV14,TGTGCCAGCAGCCAGGCGGGACTAGCGGGAGGGAATGAGCAGTTCTTC,CASSQAGLAGGNEQFF
-,TRBJ2-5,few,14,TRBV7-2,TGTGCCAGCAGCTTAGCGTTGGGGGTAGAGACCCAGTACTTC,CASSLALGVETQYF
-,TRBJ2-7,-,11,TRBV6-5,TGTGCCAGCAGTACCACTACGGAGCAGTACTTC,CASSTTTEQYF
TRBD1,TRBJ2-5,-,14,TRBV27,TGTGCCACCAGCCCCCAGGGGGTCCGAGAGACCCAGTACTTC,CATSPQGVRETQYF
TRBD2,TRBJ2-4,-,19,TRBV7-2,TGTGCCAGCAGCTTAGGCGGGAGAGGGTTGGGGGTGGGCAAAAACATTCAGTACTTC,CASSLGGRGLGVGKNIQYF
-,TRBJ1-2,many,13,TRBV7-9,TGTGCCAGCAGCTTGTACTCTAACTATGGCTACACCTTC,CASSLYSNYGYTF
TRBD1,TRBJ2-5,many,17,TRBV7-6,TGTGCCAGCAGCTCCAAGGGACAGGGTTGGGCAGGGGAGACCCAGTACTTC,CASSSKGQGWAGETQYF
-,TRBJ1-5,-,15,TRBV7-2,TGTGCCAGCAGCGCCCAGGACGGGGTCAATCAGCCCCAGCATTTT,CASSAQDGVNQPQHF
-,TRBJ1-6,-,15,TRBV5-6,TGTGCCAGCAGCTTGGAACGAGGGGTCGGATCACCCCTCCACTTT,CASSLERGVGSPLHF
-,TRBJ2-3,few,14,TRBV7-2,TGTGCCAGCAGCCTTTTGATTCCCCGAGATACGCAGTATTTT,CASSLLIPRDTQYF
TRBD2,TRBJ2-3,-,16,TRBV12-3/TRBV12-4,TGTGCCAGCAGGACTCCTAGCGGGGGGCGAACAGATACGCAGTATTTT,CASRTPSGGRTDTQYF
-,TRBJ2-3,few,13,TRBV2,TGTGCCAGCAGTCCCTATATCACAGATACGCAGTATTTT,CASSPYITDTQYF
-,TRBJ2-6,-,16,TRBV7-2,TGTGCCAGCAGCCCACACCTTGCGCCTGGGGCCAACGTCCTGACTTTC,CASSPHLAPGANVLTF
-,TRBJ1-1,medium-sized,12,TRBV7-6,TGTGCCAGCAGCGGGCAGAACACTGAAGCTTTCTTT,CASSGQNTEAFF
TRBD2,TRBJ2-5,-,15,TRBV28,TGTGCCAGCAGTAACGATCGAGCGGGATTGGAGACCCAGTACTTC,CASSNDRAGLETQYF
-,TRBJ2-2,-,15,TRBV7-2,TGTGCCAGCAGCTTCGCCGGGACGAACACCGGGGAGCTGTTTTTT,CASSFAGTNTGELFF
-,TRBJ1-1,once,14,TRBV4-3,TGCGCCAGCAGCCAAGGGTATAGGGACACTGAAGCTTTCTTT,CASSQGYRDTEAFF
TRBD2,TRBJ2-7,-,16,TRBV6-1,TGTGCCAGCAGCGCCGGGACTAGCGGATTCCTCTACGAGCAGTACTTC,CASSAGTSGFLYEQYF
-,TRBJ1-5,-,16,TRBV19,TGTGCCAGTAAAAGGAGACAGGCCGAAGGGGGGCAGCCCCAGCATTTT,CASKRRQAEGGQPQHF
TRBD2,TRBJ2-5,few,15,TRBV4-3,TGCGCCAGCAGCCGTGGGACCGGCGGGGGGGAGACCCAGTACTTC,CASSRGTGGGETQYF
-,TRBJ2-1,-,13,TRBV20-1,TGCAGTGCTAGACTAGATCGTAGGAATGAGCAGTTCTTC,CSARLDRRNEQFF
TRBD2,TRBJ2-1,few,15,TRBV7-2,TGTGCCAGCAGCCCTACCGGGACTAGCTACAATGAGCAGTTCTTC,CASSPTGTSYNEQFF
-,TRBJ2-1,-,15,TRBV7-2,TGTGCCAGCAGCCGAGAGGGGCCTAGCGCCAATGAGCAGTTCTTC,CASSREGPSANEQFF
TRBD1,TRBJ2-3,-,14,TRBV2,TGTGCCAGCAATGAAATCTCAGGGGGCCTTACGCAGTATTTT,CASNEISGGLTQYF
-,TRBJ1-6,-,17,TRBV6-1,TGTGCCAGCAGTGTACGATCAGGGGCTCAGGGTAATTCACCCCTCCACTTT,CASSVRSGAQGNSPLHF
-,TRBJ2-2,once,13,TRBV5-1,TGCGCCAGCAGCATGGACTCCACCGGGGAGCTGTTTTTT,CASSMDSTGELFF
-,TRBJ2-2,many,14,TRBV19,TGTGCCACCCTACCACCTAAATTCACCGGGGAGCTGTTTTTT,CATLPPKFTGELFF
TRBD2,TRBJ2-6,-,18,TRBV6-2/TRBV6-3,TGTGCCAGCAGTTACAAGCGGGAGACAATCGCTGGGGCCAACGCCCTGACTTTC,CASSYKRETIAGANALTF
TRBD2,TRBJ2-7,few,14,TRBV7-2,TGTGCCAGCAGCTTAGTGGGGAGGGCCCGAGGGCAGTACTTC,CASSLVGRARGQYF
TRBD2,TRBJ2-7,few,13,TRBV20-1,TGCAGTGCTACGTGGGAGGGCGGCTACGAGCAGTACTTC,CSATWEGGYEQYF
-,TRBJ2-7,few,13,TRBV6-1,TGTGCCAGCAGTAACGGGTACTCCTACGAGCAGTACTTC,CASSNGYSYEQYF
-,TRBJ2-2,-,14,TRBV6-2/TRBV6-3,TGTGCCAGCAGTGACTCAAGACCGACCGGGGAGCTGTTTTTT,CASSDSRPTGELFF
TRBD2,TRBJ2-1,-,15,TRBV10-3,TGTGCCATCAGCGGGACTAGCGGAGTTGGGAATGAGCAGTTCTTC,CAISGTSGVGNEQFF
-,TRBJ1-5,-,14,TRBV7-2,TGTGCCAGCAGCACGACAGTTTTCAATCAGCCCCAGCATTTT,CASSTTVFNQPQHF
-,TRBJ1-6,-,17,TRBV11-3,TGTGCCAGCAGCCCCACGGACGGGAGCTCCTATAATTCACCCCTCCACTTT,CASSPTDGSSYNSPLHF